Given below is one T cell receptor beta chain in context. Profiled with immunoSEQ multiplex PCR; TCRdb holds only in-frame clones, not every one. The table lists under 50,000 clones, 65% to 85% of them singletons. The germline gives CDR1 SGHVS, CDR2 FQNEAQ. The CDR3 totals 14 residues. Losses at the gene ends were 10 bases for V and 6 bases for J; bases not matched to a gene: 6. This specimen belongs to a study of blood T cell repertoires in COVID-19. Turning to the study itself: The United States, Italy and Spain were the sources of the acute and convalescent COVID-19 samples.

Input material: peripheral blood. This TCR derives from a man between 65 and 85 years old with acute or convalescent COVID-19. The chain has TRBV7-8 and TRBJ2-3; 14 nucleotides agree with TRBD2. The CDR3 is CATLWTSGGDTQYF. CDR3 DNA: TGTGCCACTCTTTGGACTAGCGGGGGGGATACGCAGTATTTT.